This T cell receptor (beta chain) was obtained from a study of cytotoxic CD8 clonotypes in ibrutinib-treated CLL. Overall study context: Among responders, some 25 were partial and 2 complete; after median approximately 70 months, 14 stayed remitted and approximately 12 progressed. Median treatment time before response sampling was 12 months, range 6 to 36. Study outcomes and limitations: While tracking circulating CD8+ T-cell counts, baseline clonality exceeded that of age-matched healthy donors. Different sampling times were used for sustained-remission and progressing patients.

The CDR3 length is 15 residues. V was clipped by 5 bases and J by 0 bases, with 13 bases between them. Germline values: CDR1 SGHTA, CDR2 FQGNSA. Details on this clone: Its antigen remains unidentified.

This table comes from immunoSEQ multiplex PCR, and its TCRdb copy is limited to in-frame clones, with some not included. The sample holds about 140,000 clones, 77% seen once. Here the sequenced sample was PBMCs, taken after 12 months of ibrutinib treatment. The rearrangement joins TRBV7-2 to TRBJ1-1, with TRBD1 as a possible D gene (5 bases). This receptor was taken from a human donor with chronic lymphocytic leukemia. For the CDR3, the DNA is TGTGCCAGCAGCCCCTCGGGGGGGTTGAACACTGAAGCTTTCTTT. As protein: CASSPSGGLNTEAFF.